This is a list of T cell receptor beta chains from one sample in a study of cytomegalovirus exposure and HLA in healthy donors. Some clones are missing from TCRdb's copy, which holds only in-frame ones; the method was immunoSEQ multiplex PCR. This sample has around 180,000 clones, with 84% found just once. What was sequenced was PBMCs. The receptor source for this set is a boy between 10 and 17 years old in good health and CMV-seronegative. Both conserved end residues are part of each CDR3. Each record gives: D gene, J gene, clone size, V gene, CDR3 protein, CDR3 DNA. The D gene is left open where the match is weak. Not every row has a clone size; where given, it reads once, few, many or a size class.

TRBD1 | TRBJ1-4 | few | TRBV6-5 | CASSYGTGNEKLFF | TGTGCCAGCAGTTACGGGACAGGGAATGAAAAACTGTTTTTT
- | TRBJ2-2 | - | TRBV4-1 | CASSTPNTGELFF | TGCGCCTCATCCACACCGAACACCGGGGAGCTGTTTTTT
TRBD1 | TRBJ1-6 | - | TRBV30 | CAWGQATNSPLHF | TGTGCCTGGGGACAGGCCACGAATTCACCCCTCCACTTT
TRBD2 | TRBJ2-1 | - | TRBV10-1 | CASSDSGTRASSEQFF | TGCGCCAGCAGTGATTCCGGGACTAGGGCCTCCAGTGAGCAGTTCTTC
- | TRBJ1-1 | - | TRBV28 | CASSLYTPHGGETEAFF | TGTGCCAGCAGTTTATATACTCCTCATGGGGGGGAAACTGAAGCTTTCTTT
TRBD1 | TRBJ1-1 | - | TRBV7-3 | CASSLKGGTIVNTEAFF | TGTGCCAGCAGCTTAAAAGGGGGCACGATTGTGAACACTGAAGCTTTCTTT
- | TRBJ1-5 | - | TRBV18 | CASSLQAGPQHF | TGTGCCAGCTCACTCCAAGCCGGGCCCCAGCATTTT
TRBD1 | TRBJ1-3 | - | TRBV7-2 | CASSPGTGPLVTGNTIYF | TGTGCCAGCAGCCCCGGGACAGGCCCCCTCGTCACTGGAAACACCATATATTTT
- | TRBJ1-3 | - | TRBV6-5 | CASSYAGRGNTIYF | TGTGCCAGCAGTTACGCGGGAAGAGGAAACACCATATATTTT
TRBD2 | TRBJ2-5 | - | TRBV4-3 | CASSQVGLAGGPHSKETQYF | TGCGCCAGCAGCCAAGTCGGCCTAGCGGGGGGGCCTCACTCAAAAGAGACCCAGTACTTC
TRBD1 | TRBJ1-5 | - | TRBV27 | CASSTGGLVQPQHF | TGTGCCAGCTCCACAGGGGGCCTGGTTCAGCCCCAGCATTTT
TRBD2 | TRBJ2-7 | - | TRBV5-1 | CASSNPGQLAGVGPYEQYF | TGCGCCAGCAGCAACCCTGGTCAGCTAGCGGGGGTTGGCCCCTACGAGCAGTACTTC
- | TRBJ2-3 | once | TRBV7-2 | CASSPLSTHTDTQYF | TGTGCCAGCAGCCCGCTTAGCACACACACAGATACGCAGTATTTT
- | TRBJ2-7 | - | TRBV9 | CASSVDPAYEQYF | TGTGCCAGCAGCGTTGATCCGGCCTACGAGCAGTACTTC
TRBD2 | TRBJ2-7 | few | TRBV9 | CASSVGELAGRYEQYF | TGTGCCAGCAGCGTAGGGGAGCTAGCGGGAAGGTACGAGCAGTACTTC
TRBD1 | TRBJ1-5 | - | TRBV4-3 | CASSPDYAGQGFDQPQHF | TGCGCCAGCAGCCCAGATTATGCCGGACAGGGGTTCGATCAGCCCCAGCATTTT
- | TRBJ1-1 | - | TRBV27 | CASSSKPHTWGPNTEAFF | TGTGCCAGCAGTTCAAAACCTCATACTTGGGGCCCAAACACTGAAGCTTTCTTT
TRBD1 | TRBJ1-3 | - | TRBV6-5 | CASSYSGGGGNTIYF | TGTGCCAGCAGTTACTCAGGGGGCGGTGGAAACACCATATATTTT
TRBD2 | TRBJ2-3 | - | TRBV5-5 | CASSNGTSGSWDTQYF | TGTGCCAGCAGCAACGGGACTAGCGGGAGTTGGGATACGCAGTATTTT
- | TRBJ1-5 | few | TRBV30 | CAWSVQGQGNRQPQHF | TGTGCCTGGAGTGTACAAGGGCAGGGGAATCGTCAGCCCCAGCATTTT
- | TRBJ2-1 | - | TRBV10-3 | CAISKTTPGNNEQFF | TGTGCCATCAGTAAAACTACCCCAGGGAACAATGAGCAGTTCTTC
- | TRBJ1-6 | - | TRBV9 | CASSVGSGPPIDGFDSPLHF | TGTGCCAGCAGCGTAGGTTCAGGGCCTCCCATTGATGGTTTCGATTCACCCCTCCACTTT
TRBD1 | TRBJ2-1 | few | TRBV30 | CAWSPRGRSYNEQFF | TGTGCCTGGAGTCCCAGGGGGCGATCCTACAATGAGCAGTTCTTC
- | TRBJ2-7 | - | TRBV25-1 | CASSEVPGEEQYF | TGTGCCAGCAGTGAAGTCCCAGGGGAGGAGCAGTACTTC
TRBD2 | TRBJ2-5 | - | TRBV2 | CASSKSGLPETQYF | TGTGCCAGCAGCAAGTCGGGACTACCGGAGACCCAGTACTTC
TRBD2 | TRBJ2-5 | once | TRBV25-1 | CASRPGPGGETQYF | TGTGCCAGCAGGCCGGGCCCGGGGGGTGAGACCCAGTACTTC
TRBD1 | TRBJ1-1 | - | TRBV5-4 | CASSFPKGALNTEAFF | TGTGCCAGCAGCTTTCCTAAGGGGGCCTTGAACACTGAAGCTTTCTTT
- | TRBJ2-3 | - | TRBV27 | CASSLSGSTDTQYF | TGTGCCAGCAGTTTATCTGGCAGCACAGATACGCAGTATTTT
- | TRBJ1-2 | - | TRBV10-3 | CAIGGGPGYTF | TGTGCCATCGGCGGGGGGCCGGGCTACACCTTC
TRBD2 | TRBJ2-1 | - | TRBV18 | CASSPPQRGNEQFF | TGTGCCAGCTCACCACCCCAGCGGGGCAATGAGCAGTTCTTC
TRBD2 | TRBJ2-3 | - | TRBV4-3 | CASSQEWRGGPFSTDTQYF | TGCGCCAGCAGCCAAGAATGGCGGGGGGGCCCCTTTAGCACAGATACGCAGTATTTT
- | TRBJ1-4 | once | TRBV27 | CASTGEGNEKLFF | TGTGCCAGCACCGGTGAGGGTAATGAAAAACTGTTTTTT
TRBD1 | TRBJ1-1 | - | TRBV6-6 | CASSLDRGPGAFF | TGTGCCAGCAGCTTAGACAGGGGGCCGGGAGCTTTCTTT
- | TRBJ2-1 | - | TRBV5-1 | CASREGSYNEQFF | TGCGCCAGCAGGGAGGGTTCCTACAATGAGCAGTTCTTC
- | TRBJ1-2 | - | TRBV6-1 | CASRTEAYYGYTF | TGTGCCAGCAGGACGGAGGCTTACTATGGCTACACCTTC
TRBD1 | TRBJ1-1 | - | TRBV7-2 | CASSLDNRGTEAFF | TGTGCCAGCAGCTTAGATAACAGGGGGACTGAAGCTTTCTTT
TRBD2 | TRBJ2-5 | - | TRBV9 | CASSPPGTSGSGETQYF | TGTGCCAGCAGCCCCCCCGGGACTAGCGGGAGCGGGGAGACCCAGTACTTC
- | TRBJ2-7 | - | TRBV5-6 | CASSLALRGSYEQYF | TGTGCCAGCAGCTTGGCCTTGCGGGGCTCCTACGAGCAGTACTTC
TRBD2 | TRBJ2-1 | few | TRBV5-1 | CASSMGLAGGSYNEQFF | TGCGCCAGCAGCATGGGACTAGCGGGAGGGTCCTACAATGAGCAGTTCTTC
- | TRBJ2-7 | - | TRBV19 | CASSPFGQLHTEQYF | TGTGCCAGTAGCCCTTTCGGACAGCTCCACACCGAGCAGTACTTC
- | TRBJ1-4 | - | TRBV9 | CASSVLGTSWEKLFF | TGTGCCAGCAGCGTTCTAGGCACGAGCTGGGAAAAACTGTTTTTT
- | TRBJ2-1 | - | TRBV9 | CASSVRGSENEQFF | TGTGCCAGCAGCGTCAGGGGTTCGGAAAATGAGCAGTTCTTC
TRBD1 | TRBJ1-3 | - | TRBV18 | CASSPRDRPLSAGNTIYF | TGTGCCAGCTCACCGAGGGACAGACCTCTCTCAGCCGGAAACACCATATATTTT
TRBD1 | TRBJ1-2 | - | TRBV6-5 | CASSYAGQGGYGYTF | TGTGCCAGCAGTTACGCCGGACAGGGGGGCTATGGCTACACCTTC
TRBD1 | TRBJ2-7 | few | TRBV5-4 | CAIRQGGYEQYF | TGTGCCATCAGACAGGGCGGCTACGAGCAGTACTTC
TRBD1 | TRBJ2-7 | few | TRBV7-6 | CASSLRDRGFSYEQYF | TGTGCCAGCAGCTTACGCGACAGGGGATTCTCCTACGAGCAGTACTTC
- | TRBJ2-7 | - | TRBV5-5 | CASSPGTAPEQYF | TGTGCCAGCAGCCCGGGGACTGCCCCCGAGCAGTACTTC
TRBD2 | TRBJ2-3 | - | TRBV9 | CASSAGLAGGMRGTDTQYF | TGTGCCAGCAGCGCTGGACTAGCGGGGGGGATGCGGGGCACAGATACGCAGTATTTT
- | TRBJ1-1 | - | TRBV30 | CAWSVLGGWTEAFF | TGTGCCTGGAGTGTACTAGGCGGGTGGACTGAAGCTTTCTTT
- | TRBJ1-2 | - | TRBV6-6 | CASSYFTNYGYTF | TGTGCCAGCAGTTACTTTACTAACTATGGCTACACCTTC
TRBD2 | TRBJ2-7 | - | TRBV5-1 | CASSPGGGSYEQYF | TGCGCCAGCAGCCCGGGAGGTGGATCCTACGAGCAGTACTTC
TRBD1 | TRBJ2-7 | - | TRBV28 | CASSSPPLTGLAGSSYEQYF | TGTGCCAGCAGTTCACCTCCCCTGACAGGGTTAGCAGGCAGCTCCTACGAGCAGTACTTC
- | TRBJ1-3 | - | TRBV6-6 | CASRQPGSGNTIYF | TGTGCCAGCAGACAACCAGGGTCTGGAAACACCATATATTTT
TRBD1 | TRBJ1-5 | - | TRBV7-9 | CASSFGIDRGGNQPQHF | TGTGCCAGCTCCTTTGGGATAGACAGGGGGGGCAATCAGCCCCAGCATTTT